This is a list of T cell receptor beta chains from one sample in a study of blood T cell repertoires in COVID-19. The data were produced by immunoSEQ multiplex PCR, yet TCRdb's version contains in-frame clones alone and is incomplete. The sample includes roughly 220,000 clones, around 91% seen only once; the top ten take 3.5%. Sequences were obtained from PBMCs or T cells enriched from blood (not recorded which). The receptors derive from a woman aged 18-30 years in a cohort exposed to, infected with or recovered from COVID-19 (not recorded which). Each CDR3 is given with its conserved first and last residue. D genes are given only for firm matches. Clone size appears in some rows only: once, few, many, or a class for an expanded clone.

-	TRBV6-5	TRBJ1-2	once	TGTGCCAGCAGTTACGCCTCCAACGAGCTAAATGGCTACACCTTC	CASSYASNELNGYTF
-	TRBV11-3	TRBJ2-2	once	TGTGCCAGCAGCTTAGTTTCAGGGCTGAACACCGGGGAGCTGTTTTTT	CASSLVSGLNTGELFF
TRBD1	TRBV10-3	TRBJ2-2	few	TGTGCCATCAGTGAACAGGGGCCGAAGAACACCGGGGAGCTGTTTTTT	CAISEQGPKNTGELFF
TRBD2	TRBV11-3	TRBJ2-3	-	TGTGCCAGCAGCCTCCCGATAGCGGGATCGGAAGATACGCAGTATTTT	CASSLPIAGSEDTQYF
TRBD1	TRBV18	TRBJ1-1	-	TGTGCCAGCTCACCACCGACAGGGCTAGCGACTTTCTTT	CASSPPTGLATFF
-	TRBV12-3/TRBV12-4	TRBJ1-2	-	TGTGCCAGCAGTTTAGATCGGGTAGATGGCTACACCTTC	CASSLDRVDGYTF
TRBD1	TRBV5-6	TRBJ2-5	-	TGTGCCAGCAGCTTGGCAGGGACAGGCGGGGAGACCCAGTACTTC	CASSLAGTGGETQYF
TRBD1	TRBV2	TRBJ1-1	-	TGTGCCAGTAGAGGACAGGGTTACACTGAAGCTTTCTTT	CASRGQGYTEAFF
TRBD1	TRBV29-1	TRBJ2-1	-	TGCAGCGATACGACAGGGGCGTACAATGAGCAGTTCTTC	CSDTTGAYNEQFF
-	TRBV24-1	TRBJ2-3	-	TGTGCCACCAGTGCGGTCTATACAGATACGCAGTATTTT	CATSAVYTDTQYF
-	TRBV3-1/TRBV3-2	TRBJ1-2	-	TGTGCCAGCAGCCAAGCACAGGGCGGCTACACCTTC	CASSQAQGGYTF
-	TRBV7-3	TRBJ2-3	-	TGTGCCAGCAGCTTATTCGGCAGGGGTGTGGGAGATACGCAGTATTTT	CASSLFGRGVGDTQYF
-	TRBV21-1	TRBJ2-6	-	TGTGCCAGCAGCCTAGTAGATGGGGCCAACGTCCTGACTTTC	CASSLVDGANVLTF
TRBD1	TRBV2	TRBJ1-1	-	TGTGCCAGCATCCTGGACAGGGCGGACACTGAAGCTTTCTTT	CASILDRADTEAFF
TRBD1	TRBV6-5	TRBJ1-5	-	TGTGCCAGTCTCGACCGGGACAGCTTCAATCAGCCCCAGCATTTT	CASLDRDSFNQPQHF
-	TRBV7-3	TRBJ1-1	-	TGTGCCAGCAGCTTAGCCCCCGACCCTCGGGGAGCTTTCTTT	CASSLAPDPRGAFF
-	TRBV12-5	TRBJ2-1	-	TGTGCTAGTGGTGTTGAGGGGGCCTACAATGAGCAGTTCTTC	CASGVEGAYNEQFF
-	TRBV28	TRBJ2-3	-	TGTGCCAGCAGACTAGCATGGTCAGATACGCAGTATTTT	CASRLAWSDTQYF